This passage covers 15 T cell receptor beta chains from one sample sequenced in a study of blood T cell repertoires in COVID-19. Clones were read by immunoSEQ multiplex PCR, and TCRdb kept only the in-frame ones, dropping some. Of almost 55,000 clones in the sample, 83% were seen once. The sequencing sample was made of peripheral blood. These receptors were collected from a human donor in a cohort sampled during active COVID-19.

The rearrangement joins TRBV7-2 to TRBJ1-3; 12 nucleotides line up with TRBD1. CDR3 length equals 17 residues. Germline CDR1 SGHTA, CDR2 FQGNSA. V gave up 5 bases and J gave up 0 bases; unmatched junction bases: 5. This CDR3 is CASSPGTGGLSGNTIYF. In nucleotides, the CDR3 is TGTGCCAGCAGCCCAGGGACAGGGGGCCTCTCTGGAAACACCATATATTTT.

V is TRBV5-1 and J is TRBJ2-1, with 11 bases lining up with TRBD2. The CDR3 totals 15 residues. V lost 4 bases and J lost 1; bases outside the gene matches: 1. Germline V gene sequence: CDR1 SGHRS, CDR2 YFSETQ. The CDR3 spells CASSPSGRSYNEQFF. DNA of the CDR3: TGCGCCAGCAGCCCTAGCGGGAGGTCCTACAATGAGCAGTTCTTC.

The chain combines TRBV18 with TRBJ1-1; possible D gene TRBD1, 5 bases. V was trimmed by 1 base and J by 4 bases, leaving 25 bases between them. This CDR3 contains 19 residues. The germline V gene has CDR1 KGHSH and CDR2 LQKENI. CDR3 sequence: CASSPRHVLQVQSVTEAFF. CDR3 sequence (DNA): TGTGCCAGCTCACCACGCCATGTACTACAGGTCCAGAGCGTCACTGAAGCTTTCTTT.

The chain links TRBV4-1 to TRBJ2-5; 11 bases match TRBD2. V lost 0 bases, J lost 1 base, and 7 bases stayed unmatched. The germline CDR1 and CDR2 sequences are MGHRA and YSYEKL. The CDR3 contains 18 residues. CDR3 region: CASSQDLGLAGGQETQYF. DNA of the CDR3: TGCGCCAGCAGCCAAGATCTTGGGCTAGCGGGGGGCCAAGAGACCCAGTACTTC.

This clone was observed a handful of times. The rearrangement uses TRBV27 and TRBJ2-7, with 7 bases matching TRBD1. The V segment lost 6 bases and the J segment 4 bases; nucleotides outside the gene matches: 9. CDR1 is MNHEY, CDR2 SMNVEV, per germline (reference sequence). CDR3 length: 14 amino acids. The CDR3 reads CASSIGTERYEQYF. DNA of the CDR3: TGTGCCAGCAGCATAGGGACAGAACGATACGAGCAGTACTTC.

For the CDR3, the DNA is TGTGCCAGCAGTCGGACAGGGGATAAAAATGAAAAACTGTTTTTT. Amino acids: CASSRTGDKNEKLFF. V gene TRBV3-1 (or the pseudogene TRBV3-2) combines with J gene TRBJ1-4; 9 nucleotides line up with TRBD1. CDR3 length: 15 amino acids. The V segment lost 6 bases and the J segment 5 bases; nucleotides outside the gene matches: 7. Germline V gene data show CDR1 as LGHDT and CDR2 as YNNKEL (reference sequence).

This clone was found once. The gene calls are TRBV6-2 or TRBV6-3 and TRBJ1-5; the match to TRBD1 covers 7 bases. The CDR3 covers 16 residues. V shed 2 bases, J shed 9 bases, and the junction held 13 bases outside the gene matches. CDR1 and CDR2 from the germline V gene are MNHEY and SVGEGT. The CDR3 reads CASSYTPRQGIRPQHF. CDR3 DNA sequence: TGTGCCAGCAGTTACACCCCGCGACAGGGCATTAGGCCCCAGCATTTT.

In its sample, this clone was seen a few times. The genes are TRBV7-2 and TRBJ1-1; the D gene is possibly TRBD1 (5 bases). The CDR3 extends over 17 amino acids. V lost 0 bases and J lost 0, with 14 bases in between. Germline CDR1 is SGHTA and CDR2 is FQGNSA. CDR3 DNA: TGTGCCAGCAGCTTAGCGGCAGACAGACCCATGAACACTGAAGCTTTCTTT. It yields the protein CASSLAADRPMNTEAFF.

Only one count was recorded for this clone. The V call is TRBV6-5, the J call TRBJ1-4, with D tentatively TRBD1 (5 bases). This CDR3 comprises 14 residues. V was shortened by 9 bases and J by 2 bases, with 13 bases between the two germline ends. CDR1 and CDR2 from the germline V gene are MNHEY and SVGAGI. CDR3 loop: CASHLGATNEKLFF. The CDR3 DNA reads TGTGCCAGTCACCTAGGGGCCACTAATGAAAAACTGTTTTTT.

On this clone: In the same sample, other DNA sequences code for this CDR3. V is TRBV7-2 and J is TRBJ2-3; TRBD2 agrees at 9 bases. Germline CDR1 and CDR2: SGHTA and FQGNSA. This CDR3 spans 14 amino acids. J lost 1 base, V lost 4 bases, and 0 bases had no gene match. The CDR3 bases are TGTGCCAGCAGCTCTAGCGGGGGCACAGATACGCAGTATTTT. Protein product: CASSSSGGTDTQYF.

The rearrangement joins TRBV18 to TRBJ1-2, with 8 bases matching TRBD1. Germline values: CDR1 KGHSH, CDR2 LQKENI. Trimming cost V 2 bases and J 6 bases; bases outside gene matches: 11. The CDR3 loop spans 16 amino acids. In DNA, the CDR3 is TGTGCCAGCTCACCAACTAGACAGGGGTCTAGGGATGGCTACACCTTC. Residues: CASSPTRQGSRDGYTF.

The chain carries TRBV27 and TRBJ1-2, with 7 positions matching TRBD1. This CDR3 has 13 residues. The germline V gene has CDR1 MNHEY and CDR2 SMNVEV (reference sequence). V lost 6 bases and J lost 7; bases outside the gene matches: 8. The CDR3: CASRNDRAGGYTF. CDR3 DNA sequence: TGTGCCAGCAGAAACGACAGGGCTGGTGGCTACACCTTC.

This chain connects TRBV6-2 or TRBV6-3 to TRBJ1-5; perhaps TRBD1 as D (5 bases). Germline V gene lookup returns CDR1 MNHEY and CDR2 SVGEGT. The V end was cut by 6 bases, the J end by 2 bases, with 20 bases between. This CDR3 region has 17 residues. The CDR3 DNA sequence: TGTGCCAGCAGCCTCGGACAAGGGGATATTGGCAATCAGCCCCAGCATTTT. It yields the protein CASSLGQGDIGNQPQHF.

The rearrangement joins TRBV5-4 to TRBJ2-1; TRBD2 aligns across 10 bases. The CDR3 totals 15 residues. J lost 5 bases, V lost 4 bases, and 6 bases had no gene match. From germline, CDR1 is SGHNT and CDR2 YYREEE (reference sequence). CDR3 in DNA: TGTGCCAGCAGCCCTCCGGGACTAGCGAACAATGAGCAGTTCTTC. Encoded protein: CASSPPGLANNEQFF.

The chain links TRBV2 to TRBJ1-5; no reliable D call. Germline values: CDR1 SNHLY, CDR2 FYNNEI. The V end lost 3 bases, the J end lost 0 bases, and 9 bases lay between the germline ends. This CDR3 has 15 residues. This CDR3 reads CASSDEHLSNQPQHF. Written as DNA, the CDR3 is TGTGCCAGCAGTGACGAACACCTTAGCAATCAGCCCCAGCATTTT.